This T cell receptor beta chain was captured in a study of neoadjuvant anti-PD-1 for oral cavity cancer. Turning to the study itself: Patients mostly received three to four biweekly nivolumab doses at 3 mg/kg before surgery.

Study-level results: Non-responders to neoadjuvant nivolumab had significantly more clonal PBMC T cells than responders. Each response group had just a few patients in TCR analyses.

This clone came up once. Its cognate antigen is unknown. Within the sample, other DNA sequences also encode this same CDR3. Clones were read by immunoSEQ multiplex PCR, and TCRdb kept only the in-frame ones, dropping some. Among some 33,000 clones, just under 80% were seen once, and the ten largest hold 3% to 4%. Time point meaning: after neoadjuvant nivolumab, at surgical resection. Patients had newly diagnosed, untreated stage II-IVA oral cavity squamous cell carcinoma. The sample here was PBMCs, taken after nivolumab (anti-PD-1) treatment. The sequence came from a person between 40 and 80 years old with oral cavity squamous cell carcinoma.

The chain's CDR3 is CASSIGTLNTEAFF. In DNA form, the CDR3 reads TGTGCCAGTAGTATAGGGACACTGAACACTGAAGCTTTCTTT. The V and J genes are TRBV19 and TRBJ1-1, with TRBD1 as a possible D gene (5 bases). Germline loops: CDR1 LNHDA, CDR2 SQIVND (reference sequence). The CDR3 loop spans 14 amino acids. V gave up 1 base and J gave up 0 bases, with 6 bases separating them.